The entry that follows covers one T cell receptor (beta chain) sequence. This clone occurred a few times. It has no known antigen specificity. Base qualities were left out, and no much larger clone turns up one base away. This sample stems from a study of blood T cell repertoires in COVID-19 (dated by TCRdb to 2019 to 2021). Regarding the study in general: Samples from collaborators originated in the United States, Italy and Spain and spanned both the acute and convalescent phases of COVID-19. The prospective study material was composed of cDNA or gDNA derived from T cells, B-cell-depleted T cells, or PBMCs. The dataset comprised deeply sampled blood TCRbeta repertoires from subjects exposed to, actively infected with, or recovered from COVID-19. The repertoires were released in a freely available public database intended as a resource for research on the immune response to SARS-CoV-2. The samples were drawn from two sources: the first 160 participants of the ongoing ImmuneRACE study, and 1,000 to 1,500 subjects contributed by 6 global collaborators. A de-identified subject ID, COVID-19 status, age in years and sex were almost always included in the sample metadata. HLA class I and class II types, where available, came from metadata supplied by the sample provider rather than from assay-based typing. Broad study findings and their caveats: Clinical and demographic metadata were provided uncurated, with the amount varying by source and participant.

Whole blood was collected in K2EDTA tubes by collaborating institutions according to the institutions' own protocols. For TCRbeta analysis, collaborators shipped samples as frozen whole blood, isolated PBMCs, or DNA extracted from either of those sample types. Via the germline V gene, CDR1 is SGHRS and CDR2 YFSETQ. The CDR3 covers 21 residues, taking in both the cysteine and the phenylalanine. Of all the DNA, just the CDR3 is kept, 63 bases in frame from base 1. From V the trimming removes 3 bases and from J it removes 0 bases, while the gene matches leave 19 bases of the junction unaccounted for. TCRbeta CDR3 regions were amplified from genomic DNA by means of the immunoSEQ Assay, a bias-controlled multiplex PCR. From the authors' description of their analysis: The number of nucleated cells in each sample was estimated by amplification of reference gene primers within the assay. To quantify the absolute abundance of each unique TCRbeta CDR3 rearrangement, sequence reads were collapsed and filtered. For each sample, productive Simpson clonality was calculated as the square root of Simpson's diversity index over productive rearrangements. In its TCRdb copy, this immuneACCESS table keeps in-frame sequences only and misses some clones. Where compared with another copy, unresolved V genes explain less than half of these, and the others have no known cause. The V and J calls and clone size are taken from that table; D and trimming were inferred from the DNA. The sample table records fewer than 25,000 clones; around nine tenths of these occur just once. The ten largest clones take up approximately 8.4% of the sample.

The origin of this receptor is a human donor in a cohort sampled during active COVID-19. The sequenced sample was peripheral blood. The rearranged segments are TRBV5-1 and TRBJ2-1, with 9 middle bases fitting TRBD1. The DNA sequence is given as TGCGCCAGCAGCTCCTATTCCGGGACAGGGTCCTTTTCGAGCTCCTACAATGAGCAGTTCTTC. This gives the protein CASSSYSGTGSFSSSYNEQFF.